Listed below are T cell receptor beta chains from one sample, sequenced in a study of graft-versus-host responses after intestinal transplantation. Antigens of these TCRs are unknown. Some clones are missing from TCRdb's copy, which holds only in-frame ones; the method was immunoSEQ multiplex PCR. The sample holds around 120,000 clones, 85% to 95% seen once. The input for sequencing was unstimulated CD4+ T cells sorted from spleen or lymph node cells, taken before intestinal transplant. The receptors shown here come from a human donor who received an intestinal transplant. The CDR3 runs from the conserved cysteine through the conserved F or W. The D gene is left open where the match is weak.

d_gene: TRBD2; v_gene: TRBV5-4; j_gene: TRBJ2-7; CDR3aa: CASSLPGLAGDEQYF
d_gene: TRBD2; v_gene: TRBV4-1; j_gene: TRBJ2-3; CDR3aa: CASSLGLAGVPDTQYF
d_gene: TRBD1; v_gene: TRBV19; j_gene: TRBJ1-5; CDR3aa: CASSIQGQGYQPQHF
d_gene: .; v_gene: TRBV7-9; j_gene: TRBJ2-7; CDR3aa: CASSLDLGVFEQYF
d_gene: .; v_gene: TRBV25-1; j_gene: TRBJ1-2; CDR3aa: CASSEKTGSRSYGYTF
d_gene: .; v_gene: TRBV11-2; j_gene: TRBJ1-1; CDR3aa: CASTGRLNTEAFF
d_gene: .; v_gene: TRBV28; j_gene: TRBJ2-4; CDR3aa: CASSITGKGAKNIQYF
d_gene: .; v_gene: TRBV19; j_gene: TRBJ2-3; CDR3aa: CASSMGTSTDTQYF
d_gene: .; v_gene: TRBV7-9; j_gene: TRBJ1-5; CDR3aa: CASSSLDRYQPQHF
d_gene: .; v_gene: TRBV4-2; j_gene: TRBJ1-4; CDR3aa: CASSQEGDRFNEKLFF
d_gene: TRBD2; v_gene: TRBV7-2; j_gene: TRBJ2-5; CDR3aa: CASSLIGTSQETQYF
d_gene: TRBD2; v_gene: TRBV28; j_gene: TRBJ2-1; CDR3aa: CASSFLLAGASNEQFF
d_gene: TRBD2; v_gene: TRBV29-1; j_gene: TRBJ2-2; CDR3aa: CSVEATKAGVTGELFF
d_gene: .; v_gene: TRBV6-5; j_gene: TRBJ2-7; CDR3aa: CASSYEGKPYEQYF
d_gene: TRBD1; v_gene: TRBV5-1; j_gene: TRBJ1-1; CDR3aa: CASSLLTGGYPEAFF
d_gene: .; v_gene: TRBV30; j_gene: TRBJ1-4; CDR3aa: CAWGGAVEEKLFF
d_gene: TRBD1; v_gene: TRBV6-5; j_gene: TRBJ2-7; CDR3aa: CASSRTGVLGEQYF
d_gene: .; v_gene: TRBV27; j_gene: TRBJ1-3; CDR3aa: CASSLRGPSSGNTIYF
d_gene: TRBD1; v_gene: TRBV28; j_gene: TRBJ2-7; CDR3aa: CASSSRDRGGGEQYF
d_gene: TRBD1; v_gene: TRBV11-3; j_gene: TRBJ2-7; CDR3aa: CASSLRQGANDEQYF
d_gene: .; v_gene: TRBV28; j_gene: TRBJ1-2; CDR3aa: CASSTQGADYGYTF
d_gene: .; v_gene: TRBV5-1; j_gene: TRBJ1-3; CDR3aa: CASSFRSGNTIYF
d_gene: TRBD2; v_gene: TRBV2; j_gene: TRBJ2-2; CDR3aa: CASRREGKVGELFF
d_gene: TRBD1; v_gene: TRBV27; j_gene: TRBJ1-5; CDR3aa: CASSVRGHHRLPQHF
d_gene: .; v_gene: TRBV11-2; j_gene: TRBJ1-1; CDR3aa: CASSLGQRNTEAFF
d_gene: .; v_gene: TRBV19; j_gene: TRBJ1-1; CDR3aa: CASSGGWQAEAFF
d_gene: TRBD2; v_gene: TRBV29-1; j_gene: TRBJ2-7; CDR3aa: CSVVAGGFSYEQYF
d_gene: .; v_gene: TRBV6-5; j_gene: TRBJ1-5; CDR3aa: CASSAFRDQPQHF
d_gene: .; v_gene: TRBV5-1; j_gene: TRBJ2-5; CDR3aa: CASSLNGGPGETQYF
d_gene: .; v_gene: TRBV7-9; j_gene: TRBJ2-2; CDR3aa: CASSLYLAANTGELFF
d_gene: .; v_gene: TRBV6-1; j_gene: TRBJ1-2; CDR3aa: CASSEPGLDYGYTF
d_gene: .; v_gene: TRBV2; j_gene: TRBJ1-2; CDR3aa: CASRETGTNYGYTF
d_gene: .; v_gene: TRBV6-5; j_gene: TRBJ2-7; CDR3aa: CASSYSAGTYEQYF
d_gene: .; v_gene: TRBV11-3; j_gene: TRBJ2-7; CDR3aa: CASSPTGLPYEQYF
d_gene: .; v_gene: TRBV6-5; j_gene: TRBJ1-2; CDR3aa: CASSYSNQGRQGYTF
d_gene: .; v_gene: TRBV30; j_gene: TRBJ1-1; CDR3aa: CAWSLWRGTEAFF
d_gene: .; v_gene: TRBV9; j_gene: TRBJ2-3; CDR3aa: CASGSRADTQYF
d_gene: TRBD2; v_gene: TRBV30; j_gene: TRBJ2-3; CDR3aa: CAWSGWTSGTSTDTQYF
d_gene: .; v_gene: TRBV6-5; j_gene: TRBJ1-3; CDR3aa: CASSYSSTASGNTIYF
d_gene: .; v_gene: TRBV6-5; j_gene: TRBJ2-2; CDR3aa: CASSREGYTGELFF
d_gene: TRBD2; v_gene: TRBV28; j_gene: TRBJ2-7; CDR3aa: CASSLVLSSGHSYEQYF
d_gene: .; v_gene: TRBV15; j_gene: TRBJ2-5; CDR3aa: CATSRDMGLETQYF
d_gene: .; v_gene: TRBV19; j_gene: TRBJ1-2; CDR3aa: CASSIIRPVKNYGYTF
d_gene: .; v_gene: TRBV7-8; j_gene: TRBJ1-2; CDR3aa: CASSKSGVNYGYTF
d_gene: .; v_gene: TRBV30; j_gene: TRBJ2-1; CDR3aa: CAWSGGAHLRTFF